A selection of T cell receptor beta chains follows, all from one sample in a study of CD8+CD57+ T cells in acquired aplastic anemia. TCRdb itself ran the reads through MiXCR, one entry per CDR3 protein. This sample has 130,000 or so distinct CDR3 sequences; 41% occur once, and the top ten carry over 6.5%. The sequenced sample consisted of sorted CD4+, CD8+, or CD8+CD57+ T cells (not recorded which) from PBMCs. These receptors came from a human donor in good health, serving as a control. The CDR3 runs from the conserved cysteine through the conserved F or W. Each record gives: D gene, V gene, J gene, clone size, CDR3 protein, CDR3 DNA. The D gene is left open where the match is weak. Clone size is not always given. Where it is, it says once, few, many or a class for expanded clones.

D: NA
V: TRBV4-2
J: TRBJ1-1
size: NA
CDR3: CASSPRLWNTEAFF
DNA: TGTGCCAGCAGCCCACGACTCTGGAACACTGAAGCTTTCTTT

D: TRBD1
V: TRBV29-1
J: TRBJ2-7
size: NA
CDR3: CSVKTGGMAYEQYF
DNA: TGCAGCGTTAAGACAGGGGGCATGGCCTACGAGCAGTACTTC

D: TRBD2
V: TRBV7-9
J: TRBJ2-7
size: NA
CDR3: CASSNSGSDEQYF
DNA: TGTGCCAGCAGCAATAGCGGGAGCGACGAGCAGTACTTC

D: NA
V: TRBV6-1
J: TRBJ1-5
size: many
CDR3: CASSERAGLGQPQHF
DNA: TGTGCCAGCAGTGAAAGGGCAGGGTTGGGTCAGCCCCAGCATTTT

D: TRBD1
V: TRBV2
J: TRBJ2-7
size: many
CDR3: CASRGTGAYEQYF
DNA: TGTGCCAGTAGGGGGACAGGGGCCTACGAGCAGTACTTC

D: TRBD1
V: TRBV12-3/TRBV12-4
J: TRBJ2-7
size: many
CDR3: CASSLAGQGLQRYF
DNA: TGTGCCAGCAGTTTAGCGGGACAGGGTCTACAGCGGTACTTC

D: NA
V: TRBV28
J: TRBJ2-2
size: few
CDR3: CASRRTGELFF
DNA: TGTGCCAGCAGACGGACCGGGGAGCTGTTTTTT

D: NA
V: TRBV7-8
J: TRBJ2-7
size: NA
CDR3: CASSLGLGTSSYEQYF
DNA: TGTGCCAGCAGCTTAGGCCTCGGGACAAGCTCCTACGAGCAGTACTTC

D: NA
V: TRBV20-1
J: TRBJ2-3
size: many
CDR3: CSASSLAKDTQYF
DNA: TGCAGTGCTAGCTCGCTAGCCAAAGATACGCAGTATTTT

D: NA
V: TRBV7-3
J: TRBJ2-7
size: NA
CDR3: CASSLTGTGHEQYF
DNA: TGTGCCAGCAGCCTTACCGGGACGGGGCACGAGCAGTACTTC

D: TRBD1
V: TRBV12-3/TRBV12-4
J: TRBJ1-5
size: NA
CDR3: CASSGTGEPQPQHF
DNA: TGTGCCAGCAGCGGGACAGGGGAGCCCCAGCCCCAGCATTTT

D: NA
V: TRBV9
J: TRBJ2-1
size: NA
CDR3: CASSPFNEQFF
DNA: TGTGCCAGCAGCCCCTTCAATGAGCAGTTCTTC

D: NA
V: TRBV19
J: TRBJ2-3
size: many
CDR3: CASAPRATDTQYF
DNA: TGTGCCAGTGCACCGAGGGCTACAGATACGCAGTATTTT

D: NA
V: TRBV27
J: TRBJ1-1
size: NA
CDR3: CASSFFRDTEAFF
DNA: TGTGCCAGCAGTTTTTTCAGGGACACTGAAGCTTTCTTT

D: NA
V: TRBV7-6
J: TRBJ1-1
size: few
CDR3: CASSLVDTEAFF
DNA: TGTGCCAGCAGCTTAGTCGACACTGAAGCTTTCTTT

D: NA
V: TRBV20-1
J: TRBJ1-2
size: many
CDR3: CSALKAGVYGYTF
DNA: TGCAGTGCCTTAAAGGCAGGGGTCTATGGCTACACCTTC

D: TRBD2
V: TRBV11-2
J: TRBJ2-1
size: NA
CDR3: CASSPPGLAGVGNEQFF
DNA: TGTGCCAGCAGCCCACCCGGACTAGCGGGAGTGGGGAATGAGCAGTTCTTC

D: TRBD1
V: TRBV7-8
J: TRBJ2-7
size: NA
CDR3: CASSTDRGHEQYF
DNA: TGTGCCAGCAGCACAGACAGGGGGCACGAGCAGTACTTC

D: TRBD2
V: TRBV9
J: TRBJ2-1
size: NA
CDR3: CASSVAGWTSGGALGEQFF
DNA: TGTGCCAGCAGCGTAGCGGGTTGGACTAGCGGGGGGGCCTTAGGTGAGCAGTTCTTC

D: TRBD1
V: TRBV10-2
J: TRBJ1-3
size: many
CDR3: CATQGAYGNTIYF
DNA: TGCGCCACCCAGGGGGCTTATGGAAACACCATATATTTT

D: NA
V: TRBV27
J: TRBJ1-2
size: few
CDR3: CASSLSNGVGGYTF
DNA: TGTGCCAGCAGTTTATCTAACGGGGTAGGTGGCTACACCTTC

D: NA
V: TRBV20-1
J: TRBJ1-5
size: many
CDR3: CSARGAGSNQPQHF
DNA: TGCAGTGCTAGAGGTGCCGGGTCCAATCAGCCCCAGCATTTT

D: TRBD2
V: TRBV4-2
J: TRBJ2-5
size: many
CDR3: CASSHHLADQETQYF
DNA: TGTGCCAGCAGCCATCACCTAGCGGACCAAGAGACCCAGTACTTC

D: NA
V: TRBV5-1
J: TRBJ2-3
size: many
CDR3: CASGPRVTDTQYF
DNA: TGCGCCAGCGGGCCACGGGTCACAGATACGCAGTATTTT

D: NA
V: TRBV6-1
J: TRBJ2-6
size: NA
CDR3: CATDPGRGANVLTF
DNA: TGTGCCACCGACCCCGGGAGAGGGGCCAACGTCCTGACTTTC

D: TRBD2
V: TRBV19
J: TRBJ2-7
size: NA
CDR3: CASSWTSGSSSYEQYF
DNA: TGTGCCAGTAGTTGGACTAGCGGGAGTAGCTCCTACGAGCAGTACTTC

D: NA
V: TRBV7-9
J: TRBJ1-2
size: once
CDR3: CASSSRQARSHGYTF
DNA: TGTGCCAGCAGCTCTAGACAGGCCAGGTCGCATGGCTACACCTTC

D: TRBD2
V: TRBV20-1
J: TRBJ2-3
size: many
CDR3: CSAGTSGRLDTQYF
DNA: TGCAGTGCTGGGACTAGCGGGAGGTTAGATACGCAGTATTTT

D: NA
V: TRBV12-3/TRBV12-4
J: TRBJ2-4
size: once
CDR3: CASREGQLGKNIQYF
DNA: TGTGCCAGCAGAGAAGGACAGCTCGGAAAAAACATTCAGTACTTC

D: TRBD2
V: TRBV20-1
J: TRBJ2-1
size: NA
CDR3: CSARTSGRAGEQFF
DNA: TGCAGTGCTAGAACTAGCGGGAGGGCCGGTGAGCAGTTCTTC

D: TRBD1
V: TRBV2
J: TRBJ1-6
size: NA
CDR3: CASSEGTGANSPLHF
DNA: TGTGCCAGCAGTGAAGGAACAGGGGCAAATTCACCCCTCCACTTT

D: TRBD2
V: TRBV5-1
J: TRBJ2-2
size: few
CDR3: CASSLAGGSAAGELFF
DNA: TGCGCCAGCAGCTTAGCGGGAGGGTCTGCGGCCGGGGAGCTGTTTTTT

D: NA
V: TRBV10-1
J: TRBJ1-1
size: NA
CDR3: CASSQTDMNTEAFF
DNA: TGCGCCAGCAGCCAGACAGATATGAACACTGAAGCTTTCTTT

D: NA
V: TRBV20-1
J: TRBJ1-1
size: many
CDR3: CSARPRSYEAFF
DNA: TGCAGTGCTAGGCCCAGGAGTTATGAAGCTTTCTTT

D: TRBD1
V: TRBV12-3/TRBV12-4
J: TRBJ1-1
size: many
CDR3: CASSPSGQGTEAFF
DNA: TGTGCCAGCAGTCCCTCGGGACAGGGCACTGAAGCTTTCTTT

D: NA
V: TRBV7-9
J: TRBJ2-5
size: many
CDR3: CASSAGRYQETQYF
DNA: TGTGCCAGCAGCGCCGGACGGTACCAAGAGACCCAGTACTTC

D: NA
V: TRBV18
J: TRBJ1-6
size: NA
CDR3: CASSPLHF
DNA: TGTGCCAGCTCACCCCTCCACTTT

D: NA
V: TRBV24-1
J: TRBJ2-7
size: NA
CDR3: CATSDPTSWEQYF
DNA: TGTGCCACCAGTGACCCGACTAGTTGGGAGCAGTACTTC

D: NA
V: TRBV25-1
J: TRBJ1-2
size: NA
CDR3: CASRGDYGSDGYTF
DNA: TGTGCCAGCAGAGGGGATTACGGGAGCGATGGCTACACCTTC

D: NA
V: TRBV29-1
J: TRBJ1-1
size: NA
CDR3: CSVVLGAAEAFF
DNA: TGCAGCGTTGTTTTGGGGGCTGCTGAAGCTTTCTTT

D: NA
V: TRBV5-4
J: TRBJ2-7
size: many
CDR3: CASSWRSGQGHYEQYF
DNA: TGTGCCAGCAGCTGGCGTTCTGGGCAGGGTCACTACGAGCAGTACTTC

D: TRBD1
V: TRBV20-1
J: TRBJ1-3
size: many
CDR3: CSAEAGGTRSGNTIYF
DNA: TGCAGTGCCGAGGCAGGGGGAACCCGCTCTGGAAACACCATATATTTT

D: NA
V: TRBV7-2
J: TRBJ2-6
size: many
CDR3: CASSAPARDGSSGANVLTF
DNA: TGTGCCAGCAGCGCGCCCGCCCGGGACGGCAGCTCTGGGGCCAACGTCCTGACTTTC

D: TRBD2
V: TRBV4-1
J: TRBJ2-7
size: many
CDR3: CASSQELAETYEQYF
DNA: TGCGCCAGCAGCCAAGAGCTAGCGGAAACCTACGAGCAGTACTTC

D: NA
V: TRBV9
J: TRBJ1-5
size: many
CDR3: CASSVEVESSPQHF
DNA: TGTGCCAGCAGCGTAGAGGTAGAATCAAGCCCCCAGCATTTT

D: NA
V: TRBV5-1
J: TRBJ1-3
size: many
CDR3: CASSPGPVGFGIYF
DNA: TGCGCCAGCAGCCCTGGTCCCGTGGGGTTTGGCATATATTTT

D: NA
V: TRBV6-5
J: TRBJ1-1
size: many
CDR3: CASRQPSGTEAFF
DNA: TGTGCCAGCAGGCAGCCCTCAGGGACTGAAGCTTTCTTT

D: NA
V: TRBV20-1
J: TRBJ1-4
size: NA
CDR3: CSAIRVDEKLFF
DNA: TGCAGTGCAATCAGGGTTGATGAAAAACTGTTTTTT

D: TRBD1
V: TRBV2
J: TRBJ2-7
size: NA
CDR3: CASRSGTGGTGEQYF
DNA: TGTGCCAGCAGATCCGGGACAGGGGGAACAGGGGAGCAGTACTTC

D: TRBD1
V: TRBV5-1
J: TRBJ1-2
size: NA
CDR3: CASSPTGQGYTF
DNA: TGCGCCAGCAGCCCGACAGGGCAAGGCTACACCTTC

D: NA
V: TRBV25-1
J: TRBJ2-7
size: NA
CDR3: CASIPATDYEQYF
DNA: TGTGCCAGCATTCCGGCGACAGATTACGAGCAGTACTTC